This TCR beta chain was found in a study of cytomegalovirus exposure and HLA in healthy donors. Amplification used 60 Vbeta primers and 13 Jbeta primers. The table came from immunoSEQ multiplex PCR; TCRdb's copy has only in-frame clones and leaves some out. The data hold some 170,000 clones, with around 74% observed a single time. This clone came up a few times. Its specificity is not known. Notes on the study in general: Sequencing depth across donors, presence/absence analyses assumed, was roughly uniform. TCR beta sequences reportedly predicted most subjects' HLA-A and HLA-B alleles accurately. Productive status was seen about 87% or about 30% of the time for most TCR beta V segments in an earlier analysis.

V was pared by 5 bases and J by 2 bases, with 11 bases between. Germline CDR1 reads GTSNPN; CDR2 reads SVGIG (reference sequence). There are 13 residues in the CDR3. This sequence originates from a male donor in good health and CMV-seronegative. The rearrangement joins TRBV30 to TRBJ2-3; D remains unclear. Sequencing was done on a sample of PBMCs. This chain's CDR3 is CAWGLSSTDTQYF. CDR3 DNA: TGTGCCTGGGGCCTCTCTTCCACAGATACGCAGTATTTT.